This TCR beta chain was observed in a study of CD8 T cells in ankylosing spondylitis. General study results and limits: Researchers reportedly found disease-linked clones significantly enriched in matched ankylosing spondylitis synovial fluid. Within ankylosing spondylitis blood, a TCR beta motif made up of seven or eight highly homologous variants appeared to be characteristic. Disease-linked clones were found to be CD8+ and relatively rare in peripheral blood. In synovial fluid and blood from reactive arthritis, some motif variants were previously reported.

V shed 2 bases, J shed 3 bases, and the junction held 7 bases outside the gene matches. The CDR3 is 17 residues long. The germline CDR1 and CDR2 sequences are SNHLY and FYNNEI. Preparation of TCR beta libraries was done by quantitative 5'-RACE with molecular barcodes. TCRdb analysed the 5' RACE reads with MiXCR anew, one entry per CDR3 protein. The sample carries some 450,000 distinct CDR3 sequences, 17% recorded once. Notes on this clonotype: The antigen remains undetermined.

Material for sequencing was blood, either unsorted or a sorted T cell fraction (not recorded which). The chain has TRBV2 and TRBJ2-4, with 10 bases lining up with TRBD2. This receptor was identified in a male donor with ankylosing spondylitis. In DNA form, the CDR3 reads TGTGCCAGCAGTGAACGGCTAGCGGGGGCAAACAAAAACATTCAGTACTTC. It encodes CASSERLAGANKNIQYF.